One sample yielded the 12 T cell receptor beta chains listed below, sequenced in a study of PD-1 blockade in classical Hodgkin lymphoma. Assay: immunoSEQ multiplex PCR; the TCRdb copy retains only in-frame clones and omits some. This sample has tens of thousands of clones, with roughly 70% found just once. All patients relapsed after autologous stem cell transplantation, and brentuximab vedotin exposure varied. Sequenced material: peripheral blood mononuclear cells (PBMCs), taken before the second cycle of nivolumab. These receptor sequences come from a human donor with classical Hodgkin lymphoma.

Written as DNA, the CDR3 is TGCGCCAGCAGCTTAGGGACTAGCGGGGGGGCCTCTGAGCAGTTCTTC. This encodes CASSLGTSGGASEQFF. The chain couples TRBV5-1 to TRBJ2-1; 16 positions match TRBD2. J lost 9 bases, V lost 2 bases, and 5 bases had no gene match. The germline CDR1 and CDR2 sequences are SGHRS and YFSETQ. The CDR3 is 16 amino acids.

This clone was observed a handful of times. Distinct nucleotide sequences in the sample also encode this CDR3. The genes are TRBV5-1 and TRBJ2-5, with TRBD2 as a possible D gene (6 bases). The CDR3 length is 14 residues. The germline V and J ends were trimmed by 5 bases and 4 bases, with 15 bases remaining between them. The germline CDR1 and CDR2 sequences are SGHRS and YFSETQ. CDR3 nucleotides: TGCGCCAGCAGTCCCGGGACTGGGGTAGAGACCCAGTACTTC. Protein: CASSPGTGVETQYF.

The CDR3 nucleotides are TGTGCCAGCAGTCTTCCACCTCCGGGACTAGCACCAGCAAAAAGCTCCTACAATGAGCAGTTCTTC. It is translated as CASSLPPPGLAPAKSSYNEQFF. The chain has TRBV28 and TRBJ2-1; 9 bases are a match to TRBD2. The germline CDR1 and CDR2 sequences are MDHEN and SYDVKM. The CDR3 sequence is 22 residues long. The J segment lost 0 bases and the V segment lost 5 bases, leaving 23 bases of the junction unmatched. The complete variable domain, with remaining parts taken from reference TRBV28 and TRBJ2-1, reads DVKVTQSSRYLVKRTGEKVFLECVQDMDHENMFWYRQDPGLGLRLIYFSYDVKMKEKGDIPEGYSVSREKKERFSLILESASTNQTSMYLCASSLPPPGLAPAKSSYNEQFFGPGTRLTVL.

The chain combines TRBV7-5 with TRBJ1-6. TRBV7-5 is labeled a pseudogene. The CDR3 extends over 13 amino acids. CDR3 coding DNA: TGTGTCAGCGGAGGGACGGGGAATTCACCCCTCCACTTT. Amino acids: CVSGGTGNSPLHF.

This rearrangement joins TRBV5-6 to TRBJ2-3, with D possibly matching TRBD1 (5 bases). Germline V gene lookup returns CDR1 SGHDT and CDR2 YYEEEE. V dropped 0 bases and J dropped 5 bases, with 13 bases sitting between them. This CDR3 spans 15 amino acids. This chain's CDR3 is CASSLGGQGIDTQYF. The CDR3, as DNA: TGTGCCAGCAGCTTGGGCGGCCAGGGAATAGATACGCAGTATTTT.

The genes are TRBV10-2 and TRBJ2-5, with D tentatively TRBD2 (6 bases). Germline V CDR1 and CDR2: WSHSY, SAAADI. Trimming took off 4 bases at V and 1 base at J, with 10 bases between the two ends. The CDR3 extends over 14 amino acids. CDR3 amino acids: CASSVGGTQETQYF. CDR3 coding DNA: TGCGCCAGCAGTGTAGGCGGGACCCAAGAGACCCAGTACTTC.

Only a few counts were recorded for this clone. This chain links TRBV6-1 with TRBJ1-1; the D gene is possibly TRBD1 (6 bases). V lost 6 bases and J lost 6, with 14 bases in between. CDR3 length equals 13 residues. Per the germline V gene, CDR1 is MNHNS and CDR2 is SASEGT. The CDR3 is CASSPGGISEAFF. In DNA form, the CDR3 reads TGTGCCAGCAGCCCTGGGGGCATCTCTGAAGCTTTCTTT.

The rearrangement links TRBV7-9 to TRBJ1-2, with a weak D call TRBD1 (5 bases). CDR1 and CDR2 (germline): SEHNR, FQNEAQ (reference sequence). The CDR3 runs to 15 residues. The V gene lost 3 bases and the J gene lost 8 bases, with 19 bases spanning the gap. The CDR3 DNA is TGTGCCAGCAGCTTTTACAAATCGGGGGAGAGCGGCTACACCTTC. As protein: CASSFYKSGESGYTF.

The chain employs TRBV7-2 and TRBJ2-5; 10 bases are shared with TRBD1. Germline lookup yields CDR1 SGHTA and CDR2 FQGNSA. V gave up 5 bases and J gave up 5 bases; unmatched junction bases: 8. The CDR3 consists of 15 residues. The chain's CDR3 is CASSTPGQGTETQYF. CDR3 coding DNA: TGTGCCAGCAGCACGCCGGGACAGGGGACGGAGACCCAGTACTTC.

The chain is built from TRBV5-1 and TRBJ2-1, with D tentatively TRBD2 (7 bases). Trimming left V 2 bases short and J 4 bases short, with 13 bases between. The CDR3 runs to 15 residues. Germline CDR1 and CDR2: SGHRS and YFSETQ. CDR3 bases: TGCGCCAGCAGCTTAACGGGGGGCACGTACAATGAGCAGTTCTTC. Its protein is CASSLTGGTYNEQFF. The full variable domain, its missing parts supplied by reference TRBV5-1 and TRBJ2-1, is KAGVTQTPRYLIKTRGQQVTLSCSPISGHRSVSWYQQTPGQGLQFLFEYFSETQRNKGNFPGRFSGRQFSNSRSEMNVSTLELGDSALYLCASSLTGGTYNEQFFGPGTRLTVL.

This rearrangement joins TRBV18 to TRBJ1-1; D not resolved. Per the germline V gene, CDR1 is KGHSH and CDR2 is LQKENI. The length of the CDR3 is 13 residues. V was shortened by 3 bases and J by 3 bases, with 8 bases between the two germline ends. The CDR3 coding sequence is TGTGCCAGCTCACCGGGGATCGACACTGAAGCTTTCTTT. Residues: CASSPGIDTEAFF.

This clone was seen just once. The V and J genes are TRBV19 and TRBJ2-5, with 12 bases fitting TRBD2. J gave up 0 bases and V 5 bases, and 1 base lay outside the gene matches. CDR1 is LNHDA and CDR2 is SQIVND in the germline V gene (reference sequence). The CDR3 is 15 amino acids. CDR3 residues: CASSRLAGDQETQYF. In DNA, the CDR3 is TGTGCCAGTAGTCGACTAGCGGGGGACCAAGAGACCCAGTACTTC.